This T cell receptor (beta chain) was identified during a study of T-cell memory formation after mild COVID-19. The wider study: TCR clusters showed largely donor specificity.

TCRdb re-called the 5' RACE reads with MiXCR, one entry per CDR3 protein. The sample yields approximately 250,000 distinct CDR3 sequences, approximately 15% seen once. CDR3 length: 15 amino acids. Trimming at V came to 8 bases and at J to 12 bases, leaving 16 bases not matched to a gene. Per the germline V gene, CDR1 is MNHNY and CDR2 is SVGAGI (reference sequence). This clonotype was sampled from a man aged 18 to 29 who had mild COVID-19 (a few samples of this study predate the infection). Cell type and time point are not known. The source material was PBMCs or a T cell subset sorted from them (not recorded which). The chain has TRBV6-6 and TRBJ1-6; 7 positions match TRBD1. In DNA form, the CDR3 reads TGTGCCAGCTCATCACAGGGGTTAGGAATTCGACCCCTCCACTTT. The encoded protein is CASSSQGLGIRPLHF.